The 31 T cell receptor beta chains below come from one sample, sequenced in a study of cytomegalovirus exposure and HLA in healthy donors. TCRdb keeps only in-frame clones here, not all; method: immunoSEQ multiplex PCR. This repertoire shows under 140,000 clones, roughly 89% found once; its top ten account for under 2%. The sample consisted of PBMCs. These receptors all stem from a woman aged 18-29 years in good health and CMV-seronegative.

The gene calls are TRBV28 and TRBJ2-1; 10 bases map to TRBD2. The V segment lost 2 bases and the J segment 8 bases; nucleotides outside the gene matches: 9. The germline gives CDR1 MDHEN, CDR2 SYDVKM. This CDR3 contains 16 residues. The CDR3 is CASSLARSGRGYEQFF. CDR3 DNA: TGTGCCAGCAGTTTAGCGCGGAGCGGGAGGGGGTATGAGCAGTTCTTC.

The rearrangement joins TRBV4-3 to TRBJ1-2; the D gene is possibly TRBD1 (5 bases). This CDR3 region has 13 residues. Germline CDR1 and CDR2: LGHNA and YSLEER. Trimming left V 0 bases short and J 12 bases short, with 14 bases between. This chain's CDR3 is CASSQESTAKHTF. For the CDR3, the DNA is TGCGCCAGCAGCCAAGAATCGACAGCGAAGCACACCTTC.

The CDR3 DNA is TGTGCCAGCAGTAGGACAGAGTTCACAGATACGCAGTATTTT. Its protein product is CASSRTEFTDTQYF. The V gene is TRBV6-4, the J gene TRBJ2-3, with D possibly matching TRBD1 (6 bases). Trimming shortened V by 5 bases and J by 2 bases, and 11 bases separated the two germline ends. The CDR3 spans 14 residues. The germline V gene encodes CDR1 MRHNA and CDR2 SNTAGT.

The chain employs TRBV5-4 and TRBJ2-1; the match to TRBD2 covers 7 bases. This CDR3 has 16 amino acids. With V trimmed by 4 bases and J by 0 bases, 7 bases remained unmatched. Germline V lookup: CDR1 SGHNT, CDR2 YYREEE (reference sequence). The CDR3 region has the DNA TGTGCCAGCAGCCAAAGAACGGGGGGCTCCTACAATGAGCAGTTCTTC. Translation: CASSQRTGGSYNEQFF.

In this sample, this clone turned up a few times. This chain joins TRBV5-1 and TRBJ1-1; 8 bases match TRBD1. The V segment lost 2 bases and the J segment 1 base; nucleotides outside the gene matches: 10. The germline V gene has CDR1 SGHRS and CDR2 YFSETQ. This CDR3 is built from 17 residues. This CDR3 is CASSFRAGGVRNTEAFF. For the CDR3, the DNA is TGCGCCAGCAGCTTCAGGGCAGGGGGCGTAAGGAACACTGAAGCTTTCTTT.

This chain joins TRBV27 and TRBJ1-5; the match to TRBD1 covers 7 bases. CDR3 length equals 13 residues. V lost 8 bases, J lost 9 bases, and 10 bases stayed unmatched. In germline, CDR1 is MNHEY, CDR2 SMNVEV (reference sequence). In DNA, the CDR3 is TGTGCCAGCGGACAGGACAGAAGCAGGCCCCAGCATTTT. It codes for CASGQDRSRPQHF.

Written as DNA, the CDR3 is TGTGCCAGCAGCTTGGGGAGCTCTGGGGCCAACGTCCTGACTTTC. Encoded protein: CASSLGSSGANVLTF. J is TRBJ2-6 and V is TRBV5-4; D ambiguous. Germline V CDR1 and CDR2: SGHNT, YYREEE (reference sequence). The CDR3 totals 15 residues. V was clipped by 0 bases and J by 0 bases, with 4 bases between them.

The chain recombines TRBV4-3 with TRBJ2-1; D is possibly TRBD2 (6 bases). Deletions cut 0 bases from V and 7 bases from J, with 19 bases between. The CDR3 is 17 amino acids. Germline V gives CDR1 LGHNA, CDR2 YSLEER. CDR3 sequence (DNA): TGCGCCAGCAGCCAAGATGAGAGGAGGGCCGGGGTGAATGAGCAGTTCTTC. This sequence encodes CASSQDERRAGVNEQFF.

The J gene is TRBJ1-1, the V gene TRBV4-1; D unclear. Trimming took off 0 bases at V and 0 bases at J, with 8 bases between the two ends. CDR3 length: 15 residues. Germline lookup yields CDR1 MGHRA and CDR2 YSYEKL. CDR3 coding DNA: TGCGCCAGCAGCCAAGATCCGACTTTGAACACTGAAGCTTTCTTT. Residues: CASSQDPTLNTEAFF.

This rearrangement joins TRBV4-3 to TRBJ2-7; D gene uncertain. Germline CDR1 LGHNA, CDR2 YSLEER. V shed 0 bases and J shed 2 bases, with 11 bases lying between them. The CDR3 has 15 amino acids. CDR3 DNA: TGCGCCAGCAGCCAAGAGTCGGGTGCTGCCTACGAGCAGTACTTC. This gives the protein CASSQESGAAYEQYF.

This clone was detected only once. The genes are TRBV5-1 and TRBJ2-7; D call uncertain. Germline V gene sequence: CDR1 SGHRS, CDR2 YFSETQ. The V and J ends lost 0 bases and 3 bases respectively, with 13 bases between them. The CDR3 covers 15 residues. CDR3 bases: TGCGCCAGCAGCTTGGCCCCTCCTCAGGACTACGAGCAGTACTTC. It translates to CASSLAPPQDYEQYF.

The chain carries TRBV5-4 and TRBJ2-1; 8 nucleotides align to TRBD2. The V gene's germline CDR1 is SGHNT and CDR2 YYREEE (reference sequence). This CDR3 has 14 residues. V was clipped by 4 bases and J by 3 bases; unmatched bases: 3. CDR3 in amino acids: CASSLSGNYNEQFF. CDR3 bases: TGTGCCAGCAGCCTTAGCGGGAACTACAATGAGCAGTTCTTC.

The V call is TRBV11-2, the J call TRBJ1-3; 7 bases agree with TRBD1. The junction had 4 bases not matched to a gene; V was cut back by 5 bases and J by 0 bases. The CDR3 spans 15 residues. The germline V gene has CDR1 SGHAT and CDR2 FQNNGV. The CDR3 loop reads CASSVNRGSGNTIYF. The CDR3 nucleotides are TGTGCCAGCAGCGTTAACAGGGGCTCTGGAAACACCATATATTTT.

V usage is TRBV4-2 and J usage is TRBJ2-6, with D maybe TRBD2 (5 bases). From germline, CDR1 is LGHNA and CDR2 YNFKEQ. V shed 5 bases and J shed 2 bases, with 13 bases lying between them. The CDR3 sequence is 16 residues long. The chain's CDR3 is CASSINRGAGANVLTF. The CDR3 coding sequence is TGTGCCAGCAGCATAAACCGGGGTGCTGGGGCCAACGTCCTGACTTTC.

The chain links TRBV9 to TRBJ2-1; 9 bases are a match to TRBD2. The junction had 7 bases not matched to a gene; V was cut back by 0 bases and J by 6 bases. The CDR3 is made up of 16 amino acids. Per germline, CDR1 SGDLS and CDR2 YYNGEE. CDR3 nucleotide sequence: TGTGCCAGCAGCGTAGGCCTAGGGACTAGCATCAATGAGCAGTTCTTC. Translating it yields CASSVGLGTSINEQFF.

The rearrangement uses TRBV30 and TRBJ2-7, with TRBD1 matching over 7 bases. The germline V gene encodes CDR1 GTSNPN and CDR2 SVGIG (reference sequence). Trimming cost V 6 bases and J 3 bases; bases outside gene matches: 5. This CDR3 has 12 amino acids. The CDR3 nucleotides are TGTGCCTGTCTCAGGGGGATCTACGAGCAGTACTTC. Translated, it gives CACLRGIYEQYF.

The J gene is TRBJ2-5, the V gene TRBV7-2; a possible D gene is TRBD1 (6 bases). The CDR3 runs to 14 residues. The ends were cut back, 5 bases at V and 2 bases at J, with 12 bases in the middle. The V gene's germline CDR1 is SGHTA and CDR2 FQGNSA. In DNA, the CDR3 is TGTGCCAGCAGCCCGCGGACAGTTCAAGAGACCCAGTACTTC. This codes for CASSPRTVQETQYF.

The sample holds a few counts of this clone. V usage is TRBV18 and J usage is TRBJ1-2, with 8 nucleotides matching TRBD1. Germline assignment: CDR1 KGHSH and CDR2 LQKENI. CDR3 length equals 14 residues. The ends lost 4 bases at V and 3 bases at J; junction bases unmatched: 4. The DNA of the CDR3 is TGTGCCAGCTCACAAAACAGGGGGGACTATGGCTACACCTTC. Translation: CASSQNRGDYGYTF.

The rearrangement links TRBV10-3 to TRBJ2-7; D uncertain. V was shortened by 3 bases and J by 4 bases, with 13 bases between the two germline ends. The germline V gene has CDR1 ENHRY and CDR2 SYGVKD. This CDR3 is 14 amino acids long. This CDR3 reads CAISEIIPGYEQYF. In DNA, the CDR3 is TGTGCCATCAGTGAAATTATTCCGGGTTACGAGCAGTACTTC.

The J gene is TRBJ2-2, the V gene TRBV9, with a tentative D call TRBD2 (5 bases). V lost 4 bases and J 7 bases, leaving 11 bases between the germline ends. The CDR3 runs to 13 residues. Looked up from germline, CDR1 is SGDLS and CDR2 is YYNGEE. In nucleotides, the CDR3 is TGTGCCAGCAGCCCCGGAGGCGACGGGGAGCTGTTTTTT. It specifies CASSPGGDGELFF. The entire variable domain, with the rest obtained from reference TRBV9 and TRBJ2-2, is as follows: DSGVTQTPKHLITATGQRVTLRCSPRSGDLSVYWYQQSLDQGLQFLIQYYNGEERAKGNILERFSAQQFPDLHSELNLSSLELGDSALYFCASSPGGDGELFFGEGSRLTVL.

J is TRBJ2-1 and V is TRBV4-3, with TRBD2 identical over 11 bases. Germline V CDR1 and CDR2: LGHNA, YSLEER. The CDR3 extends over 18 amino acids. V was pared by 4 bases and J by 4 bases, with 12 bases of the junction left unmatched. The CDR3 coding sequence is TGCGCCAGCAGCCGGGGGACTAGCGGCTACTCTCCTTACAATGAGCAGTTCTTC. Protein sequence: CASSRGTSGYSPYNEQFF.

V gene TRBV6-6 combines with J gene TRBJ2-1; 7 bases line up with TRBD1. V was pared by 6 bases and J by 4 bases, with 3 bases of the junction left unmatched. The germline CDR1 and CDR2 sequences are MNHNY and SVGAGI (reference sequence). This CDR3 region has 13 residues. Here the CDR3 reads CASRTGNYNEQFF. As DNA, the CDR3 is TGTGCCAGCAGGACAGGGAATTACAATGAGCAGTTCTTC.

The chain is built from TRBV27 and TRBJ1-4; TRBD1 aligns across 8 bases. Germline V gene data show CDR1 as MNHEY and CDR2 as SMNVEV (reference sequence). This CDR3 is 15 amino acids long. Germline trimming cut 6 bases from V and 3 bases from J; bases unmatched to any gene: 6. CDR3 DNA sequence: TGTGCCAGCAGCCCCCTGGACAGGGCTAATGAAAAACTGTTTTTT. This sequence encodes CASSPLDRANEKLFF.

This chain joins TRBV2 and TRBJ2-3; TRBD2 might be the D (5 bases). Trimming left V 4 bases short and J 4 bases short, with 9 bases between. CDR3 length: 13 residues. CDR1 is SNHLY, CDR2 FYNNEI, per germline. Here the CDR3 DNA reads TGTGCCAGCAGTGTAACTAGAGCAGATACGCAGTATTTT. Encoded protein: CASSVTRADTQYF.

The chain joins TRBV7-2 to TRBJ1-2; the match to TRBD1 covers 9 bases. V lost 0 bases, J lost 8 bases, and 4 bases stayed unmatched. The CDR3 runs 14 residues. CDR1 SGHTA and CDR2 FQGNSA come from the germline V gene. CDR3 sequence reads: CASSLAQGAMGYTF. The DNA of the CDR3 is TGTGCCAGCAGCTTAGCACAGGGGGCAATGGGCTACACCTTC.

This chain connects TRBV9 to TRBJ1-2, with D hard to call. Germline loops: CDR1 SGDLS, CDR2 YYNGEE. Trimming removed 3 bases at V and 3 bases at J, with 21 bases between. This CDR3 comprises 17 residues. CDR3 DNA sequence: TGTGCCAGCAGCGCGTCCTTAATCCCCAACGGAGACTATGGCTACACCTTC. Protein sequence: CASSASLIPNGDYGYTF. Combining the CDR3 with reference TRBV9 and TRBJ1-2 gives the whole variable domain DSGVTQTPKHLITATGQRVTLRCSPRSGDLSVYWYQQSLDQGLQFLIQYYNGEERAKGNILERFSAQQFPDLHSELNLSSLELGDSALYFCASSASLIPNGDYGYTFGSGTRLTVV.

This clone was seen just once. This chain joins TRBV18 and TRBJ2-3; TRBD2 might be the D (5 bases). Germline values: CDR1 KGHSH, CDR2 LQKENI. The CDR3 loop spans 17 amino acids. V shed 0 bases and J shed 0 bases, with 13 bases lying between them. The CDR3 region has the DNA TGTGCCAGCTCACCACCGAGGGCAGAAACTAGCACAGATACGCAGTATTTT. Translating gives CASSPPRAETSTDTQYF.

The chain employs TRBV30 and TRBJ2-5; weak D call: TRBD2 (5 bases). There are 13 residues in the CDR3. In germline, CDR1 is GTSNPN, CDR2 SVGIG (reference sequence). Trimming shortened V by 2 bases and J by 0 bases, and 7 bases separated the two germline ends. DNA for the CDR3: TGTGCCTGGAGTTTAGCGTACCAAGAGACCCAGTACTTC. Its translation: CAWSLAYQETQYF.

The chain recombines TRBV5-1 with TRBJ1-1, with D possibly TRBD1 on 6 matching bases. The CDR3 length is 14 residues. Germline-derived CDR1 and CDR2 are SGHRS and YFSETQ. Trimming pared 3 bases from V and 1 base from J, leaving 10 bases between. The CDR3 coding sequence is TGCGCCAGCAGCTCCGACAGGCCGAACACTGAAGCTTTCTTT. Protein sequence: CASSSDRPNTEAFF.

The chain is built from TRBV28 and TRBJ1-5; D is undetermined. This CDR3 has 15 amino acids. Germline values: CDR1 MDHEN, CDR2 SYDVKM. The germline V and J ends were trimmed by 3 bases and 2 bases, with 11 bases remaining between them. The CDR3 nucleotides are TGTGCCAGCAGTTTTCTTAGCGCGGGCAATCAGCCCCAGCATTTT. This sequence encodes CASSFLSAGNQPQHF.

The CDR3 coding sequence is TGTGCCAGCAGTGATAGGGACAGGTTCGATGAGCAGTTCTTC. This gives the protein CASSDRDRFDEQFF. The chain uses TRBV6-4 and TRBJ2-1; TRBD1 agrees at 8 bases. The V gene's germline CDR1 is MRHNA and CDR2 SNTAGT. J gave up 8 bases and V 3 bases, and 6 bases lay outside the gene matches. The CDR3 has 14 residues.